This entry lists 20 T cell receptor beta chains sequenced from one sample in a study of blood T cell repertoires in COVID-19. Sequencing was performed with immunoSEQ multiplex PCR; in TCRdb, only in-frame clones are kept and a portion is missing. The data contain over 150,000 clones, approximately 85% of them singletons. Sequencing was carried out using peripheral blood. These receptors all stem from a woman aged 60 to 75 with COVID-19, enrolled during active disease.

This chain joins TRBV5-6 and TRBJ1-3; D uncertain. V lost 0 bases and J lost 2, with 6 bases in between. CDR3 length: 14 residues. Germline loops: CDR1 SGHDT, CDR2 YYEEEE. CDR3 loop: CASSLGSAGNTIYF. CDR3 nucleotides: TGTGCCAGCAGCTTGGGGTCAGCTGGAAACACCATATATTTT.

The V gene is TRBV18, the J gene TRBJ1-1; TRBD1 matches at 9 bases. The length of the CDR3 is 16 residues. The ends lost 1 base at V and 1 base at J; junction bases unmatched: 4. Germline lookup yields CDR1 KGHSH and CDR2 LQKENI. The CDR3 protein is CASSPQQGAANTEAFF. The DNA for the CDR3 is TGTGCCAGCTCACCACAACAGGGGGCCGCGAACACTGAAGCTTTCTTT.

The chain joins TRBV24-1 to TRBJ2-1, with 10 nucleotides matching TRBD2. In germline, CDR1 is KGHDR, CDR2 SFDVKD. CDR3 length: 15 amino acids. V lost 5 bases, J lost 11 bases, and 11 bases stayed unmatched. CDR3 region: CATSAGTSALEKQFF. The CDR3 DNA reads TGTGCCACCAGTGCCGGGACTAGCGCCCTAGAGAAGCAGTTCTTC.

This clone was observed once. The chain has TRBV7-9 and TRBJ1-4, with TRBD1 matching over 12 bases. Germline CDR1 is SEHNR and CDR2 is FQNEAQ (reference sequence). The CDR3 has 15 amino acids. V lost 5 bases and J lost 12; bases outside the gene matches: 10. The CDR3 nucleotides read TGTGCCAGCAGCCCAGTAGGGACAGGGGGCGGAGAACTGTTTTTT. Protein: CASSPVGTGGGELFF.

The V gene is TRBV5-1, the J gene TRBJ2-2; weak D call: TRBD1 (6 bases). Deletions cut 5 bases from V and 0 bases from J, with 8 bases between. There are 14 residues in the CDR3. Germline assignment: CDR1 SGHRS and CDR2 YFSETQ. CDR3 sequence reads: CASRTGSNTGELFF. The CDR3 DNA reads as TGCGCCAGCAGAACAGGGTCGAACACCGGGGAGCTGTTTTTT. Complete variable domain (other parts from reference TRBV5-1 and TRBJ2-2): KAGVTQTPRYLIKTRGQQVTLSCSPISGHRSVSWYQQTPGQGLQFLFEYFSETQRNKGNFPGRFSGRQFSNSRSEMNVSTLELGDSALYLCASRTGSNTGELFFGEGSRLTVL.

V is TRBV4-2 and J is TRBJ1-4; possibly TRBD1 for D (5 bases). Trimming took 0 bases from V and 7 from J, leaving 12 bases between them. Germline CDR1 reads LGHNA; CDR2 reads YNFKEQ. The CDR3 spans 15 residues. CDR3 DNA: TGTGCCAGCAGCCAAGAGGCAGGGCAAGGTGAAAAACTGTTTTTT. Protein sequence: CASSQEAGQGEKLFF.

CDR3 sequence: CASSPRAASGYNEQFF. The DNA for the CDR3 is TGTGCCAGCAGCCCCCGTGCGGCCTCTGGGTACAATGAGCAGTTCTTC. The chain couples TRBV7-8 to TRBJ2-1; D not resolved. Germline assignment: CDR1 SGHVS and CDR2 FQNEAQ. The CDR3 sequence is 16 residues long. V gave up 5 bases and J gave up 4 bases, with 18 bases separating them.

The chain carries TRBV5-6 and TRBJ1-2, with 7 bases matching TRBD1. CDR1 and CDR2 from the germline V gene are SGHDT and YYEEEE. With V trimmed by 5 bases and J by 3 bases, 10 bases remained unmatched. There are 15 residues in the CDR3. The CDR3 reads CASRSRDSVYYGYTF. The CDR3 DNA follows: TGTGCCAGCAGAAGCCGGGACAGTGTTTACTATGGCTACACCTTC.

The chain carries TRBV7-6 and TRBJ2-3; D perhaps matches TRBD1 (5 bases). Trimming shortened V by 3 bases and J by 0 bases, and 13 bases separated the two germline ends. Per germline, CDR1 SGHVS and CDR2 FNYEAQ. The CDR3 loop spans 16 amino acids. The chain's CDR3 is CASSLRQGRSTDTQYF. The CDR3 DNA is TGTGCCAGCAGCTTGCGGCAGGGCCGGAGCACAGATACGCAGTATTTT. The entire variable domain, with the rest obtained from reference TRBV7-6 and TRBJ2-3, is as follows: GAGVSQSPRYKVTKRGQDVALRCDPISGHVSLYWYRQALGQGPEFLTYFNYEAQQDKSGLPNDRFSAERPEGSISTLTIQRTEQRDSAMYRCASSLRQGRSTDTQYFGPGTRLTVL.

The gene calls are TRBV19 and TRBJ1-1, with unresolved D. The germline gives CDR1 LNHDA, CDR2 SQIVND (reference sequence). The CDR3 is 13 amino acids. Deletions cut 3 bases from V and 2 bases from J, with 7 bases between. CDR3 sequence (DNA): TGTGCCAGTAGTATGCAGGTTAACACTGAAGCTTTCTTT. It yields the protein CASSMQVNTEAFF.

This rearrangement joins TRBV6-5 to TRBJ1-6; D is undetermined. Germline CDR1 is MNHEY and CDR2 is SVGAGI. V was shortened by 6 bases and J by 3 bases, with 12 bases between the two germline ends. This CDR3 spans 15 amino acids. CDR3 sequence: CASSPGLIYNSPLHF. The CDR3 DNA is TGTGCCAGCAGCCCCGGACTGATCTATAATTCACCCCTCCACTTT.

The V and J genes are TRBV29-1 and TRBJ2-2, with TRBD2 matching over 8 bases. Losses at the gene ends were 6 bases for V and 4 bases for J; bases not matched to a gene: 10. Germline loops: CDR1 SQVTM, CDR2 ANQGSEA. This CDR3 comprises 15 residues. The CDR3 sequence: CSVLGTSGPTGELFF. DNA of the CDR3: TGCAGCGTGCTCGGCACTAGCGGACCCACCGGGGAGCTGTTTTTT.

The CDR3 DNA reads as TGTGCCAGCAGCCAACCCCCCCTAAATGAAGCTTTCTTT. Translating it yields CASSQPPLNEAFF. This sequence joins TRBV3-1 (or the pseudogene TRBV3-2) and TRBJ1-1; no definite D call. Trimming cost V 2 bases and J 7 bases, with 11 bases left between them. The CDR3 is 13 residues long. CDR1 is LGHDT, CDR2 YNNKEL, per germline (reference sequence).

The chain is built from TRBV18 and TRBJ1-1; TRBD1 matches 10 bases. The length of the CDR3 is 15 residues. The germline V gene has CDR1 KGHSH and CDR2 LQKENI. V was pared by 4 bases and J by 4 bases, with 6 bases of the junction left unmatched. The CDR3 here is CASSQLGQGITEAFF. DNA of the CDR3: TGTGCCAGCTCACAGTTGGGACAGGGGATCACTGAAGCTTTCTTT.

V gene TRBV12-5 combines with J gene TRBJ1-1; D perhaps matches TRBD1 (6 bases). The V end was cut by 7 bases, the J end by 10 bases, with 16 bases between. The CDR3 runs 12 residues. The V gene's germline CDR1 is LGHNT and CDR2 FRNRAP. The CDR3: CASERGGARAFF. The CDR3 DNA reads TGTGCTAGTGAAAGGGGGGGGGCGCGAGCTTTCTTT. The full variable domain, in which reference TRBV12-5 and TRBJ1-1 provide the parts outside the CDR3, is DARVTQTPRHKVTEMGQEVTMRCQPILGHNTVFWYRQTMMQGLELLAYFRNRAPLDDSGMPKDRFSAEMPDATLATLKIQPSEPRDSAVYFCASERGGARAFFGQGTRLTVV.

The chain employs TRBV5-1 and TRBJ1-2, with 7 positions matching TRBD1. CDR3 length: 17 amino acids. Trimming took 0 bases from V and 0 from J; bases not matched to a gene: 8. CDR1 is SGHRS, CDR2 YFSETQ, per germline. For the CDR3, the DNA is TGCGCCAGCAGCTTGGTTCTGGGACAGCCGACTAACTATGGCTACACCTTC. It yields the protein CASSLVLGQPTNYGYTF.

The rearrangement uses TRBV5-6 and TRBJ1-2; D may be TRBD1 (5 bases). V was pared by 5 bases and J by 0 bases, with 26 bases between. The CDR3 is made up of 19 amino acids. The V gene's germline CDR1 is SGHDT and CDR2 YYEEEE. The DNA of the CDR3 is TGTGCCAGCAGTTATTTACTACCACTTGGACACCAGTCTAACTATGGCTACACCTTC. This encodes CASSYLLPLGHQSNYGYTF.

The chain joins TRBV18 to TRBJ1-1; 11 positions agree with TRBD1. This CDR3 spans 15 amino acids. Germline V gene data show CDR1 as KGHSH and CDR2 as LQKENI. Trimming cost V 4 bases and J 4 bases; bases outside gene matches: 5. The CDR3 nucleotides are TGTGCCAGCTCACTTACCGGGACAGGGGGCACTGAAGCTTTCTTT. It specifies CASSLTGTGGTEAFF.

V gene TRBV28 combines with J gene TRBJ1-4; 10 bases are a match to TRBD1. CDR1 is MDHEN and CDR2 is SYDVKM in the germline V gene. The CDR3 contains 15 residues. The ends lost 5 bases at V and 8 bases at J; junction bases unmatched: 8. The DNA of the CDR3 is TGTGCCAGCAGTCAACCCGGGACAGGGGACGAAAAACTGTTTTTT. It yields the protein CASSQPGTGDEKLFF.

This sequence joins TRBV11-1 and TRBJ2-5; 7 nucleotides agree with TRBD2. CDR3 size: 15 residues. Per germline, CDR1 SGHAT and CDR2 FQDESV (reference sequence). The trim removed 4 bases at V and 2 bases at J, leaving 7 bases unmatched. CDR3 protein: CASSSDGGTQETQYF. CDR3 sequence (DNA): TGTGCCAGCAGCTCAGACGGGGGGACTCAAGAGACCCAGTACTTC.